The rows below give T cell receptor beta chains drawn from one sample of a study of blood T cell repertoires in COVID-19. TCRdb's table, derived via immunoSEQ multiplex PCR, lists solely in-frame clones and lacks some. The table includes roughly 230,000 clones, approximately 85% detected once. Sequencing used peripheral blood. Receptors were obtained from a middle-aged man with acute or convalescent COVID-19. The CDR3 runs from the conserved cysteine through the conserved F or W. A D gene is named only where the DNA matches it firmly. The listing skips clone size in some rows; elsewhere it reads once, few, many or a size class.

CDR3	DNA	V	J	D	size
CASSHSRGRGPQHF	TGTGCCAGCAGCCATTCGCGGGGACGTGGGCCCCAGCATTTT	TRBV3-1/TRBV3-2	TRBJ1-5	-	-
CASRAGGPYNEQFF	TGTGCCAGCAGAGCGGGGGGCCCCTACAATGAGCAGTTCTTC	TRBV6-5	TRBJ2-1	TRBD2	-
CASSWGDRNTGELFF	TGCGCCAGCAGTTGGGGAGATAGGAACACCGGGGAGCTGTTTTTT	TRBV5-1	TRBJ2-2	-	few
CASSLMKDRTGFGYTF	TGTGCCAGCAGCTTGATGAAGGACCGGACAGGGTTTGGCTACACCTTC	TRBV5-4	TRBJ1-2	TRBD1	-
CASSLHPDISGANVLTF	TGTGCCAGCAGCCTCCACCCAGACATCTCTGGGGCCAACGTCCTGACTTTC	TRBV3-1/TRBV3-2	TRBJ2-6	-	-
CASSQRDRGEAFF	TGTGCCAGCAGTCAACGGGACAGGGGTGAAGCTTTCTTT	TRBV3-1/TRBV3-2	TRBJ1-1	TRBD1	-
CASSQEWGPGNTIYF	TGTGCCAGCAGCCAAGAGTGGGGGCCCGGAAACACCATATATTTT	TRBV3-1/TRBV3-2	TRBJ1-3	-	-
CASSASASPYEQYF	TGTGCCAGCAGCGCAAGTGCTAGCCCCTACGAGCAGTACTTC	TRBV9	TRBJ2-7	-	-
CASSDGLVQYEQYF	TGTGCCAGCAGTGATGGACTAGTTCAGTACGAGCAGTACTTC	TRBV6-1	TRBJ2-7	TRBD2	-
CAWRSREAFF	TGTGCCTGGAGATCCCGTGAAGCTTTCTTT	TRBV30	TRBJ1-1	-	-
CASSFNPETTEQYF	TGTGCCAGCAGCTTTAATCCAGAAACTACGGAGCAGTACTTC	TRBV5-5	TRBJ2-7	-	-
CASSLRYPGPTEAFF	TGTGCCAGCAGTTTACGATATCCAGGGCCCACTGAAGCTTTCTTT	TRBV27	TRBJ1-1	-	-
CASSLVGNNYGYTF	TGTGCCAGCAGCTTGGTGGGCAATAACTATGGCTACACCTTC	TRBV7-9	TRBJ1-2	-	-
CASSVRTSGGETQYF	TGTGCCAGCAGCGTACGCACTAGCGGAGGGGAGACCCAGTACTTC	TRBV9	TRBJ2-5	TRBD2	-
CASSSLPTSGGVNEQFF	TGTGCCAGCAGCTCTCTTCCGACTAGCGGGGGGGTTAATGAGCAGTTCTTC	TRBV5-5	TRBJ2-1	TRBD2	-
CASSFRPGQGYEKLFF	TGCGCCAGCAGCTTCCGACCGGGACAGGGGTACGAAAAACTGTTTTTT	TRBV5-1	TRBJ1-4	TRBD1	-
CASSLQPRRPYEQYF	TGTGCCAGCAGCTTACAGCCTCGCAGGCCCTACGAGCAGTACTTC	TRBV7-8	TRBJ2-7	-	few
CASRRGTGINTEAFF	TGTGCCAGTCGACGAGGGACAGGGATCAACACTGAAGCTTTCTTT	TRBV19	TRBJ1-1	TRBD1	few
CSASGGETQYF	TGCAGTGCTAGCGGCGGGGAGACCCAGTACTTC	TRBV20-1	TRBJ2-5	-	-
CASSHYGLSTDTQYF	TGCGCCAGCAGCCATTATGGGCTGAGCACAGATACGCAGTATTTT	TRBV5-1	TRBJ2-3	-	-
CASSLRLAGETQYF	TGCGCCAGCAGCCTAAGACTAGCGGGGGAGACCCAGTACTTC	TRBV5-1	TRBJ2-5	TRBD2	-
CASSALGDGYTF	TGTGCCAGCAGCGCTCTCGGGGATGGCTACACCTTC	TRBV7-9	TRBJ1-2	-	-
CASSKVSGAVNTEAFF	TGTGCCAGCAGCAAAGTTTCAGGGGCGGTGAACACTGAAGCTTTCTTT	TRBV21-1	TRBJ1-1	-	-
CASSIGEAGRQPQHF	TGTGCCAGTAGTATAGGAGAGGCAGGGAGGCAGCCCCAGCATTTT	TRBV19	TRBJ1-5	-	-
CASSARQGTEAFF	TGTGCCAGCAGCGCCCGACAGGGCACTGAAGCTTTCTTT	TRBV25-1	TRBJ1-1	TRBD1	-
CASSFLAGASYEQYF	TGCGCCAGCAGCTTTCTAGCGGGGGCTTCCTACGAGCAGTACTTC	TRBV5-1	TRBJ2-7	TRBD2	-
CASSARLTGYYGYTF	TGTGCCAGCAGCGCCCGCCTGACAGGGTACTATGGCTACACCTTC	TRBV9	TRBJ1-2	TRBD1	-
CASSYGTGTEAFF	TGTGCCAGCAGTTACGGGACAGGCACTGAAGCTTTCTTT	TRBV6-5	TRBJ1-1	TRBD1	-
CASSQGWQGNSPLHF	TGTGCCAGCAGCCAAGGTTGGCAGGGTAATTCACCCCTCCACTTT	TRBV3-1/TRBV3-2	TRBJ1-6	-	-
CASSLGVTGAEQYF	TGTGCCAGCAGCTTAGGCGTTACAGGGGCCGAGCAGTACTTC	TRBV7-8	TRBJ2-7	TRBD1	-
CASSDSYGYTF	TGTGCCAGCAGTGACAGCTATGGCTACACCTTC	TRBV28	TRBJ1-2	-	-
CASGLAGGLGETQYF	TGTGCCAGCGGATTAGCGGGGGGGCTTGGAGAGACCCAGTACTTC	TRBV2	TRBJ2-5	TRBD2	-
CASTPTQNEKLFF	TGTGCCAGCACCCCCACACAGAATGAAAAACTGTTTTTT	TRBV18	TRBJ1-4	-	-
CASSRPYYEQFF	TGTGCCAGCAGCCGCCCCTATTATGAGCAGTTCTTC	TRBV5-6	TRBJ2-1	-	-
CASSLSGTFGYTF	TGTGCCAGCAGCCTATCCGGGACATTCGGCTACACCTTC	TRBV7-2	TRBJ1-2	-	-
CASSQVNRQWTGELFF	TGTGCCAGCAGCCAGGTTAACCGACAATGGACCGGGGAGCTGTTTTTT	TRBV5-4	TRBJ2-2	-	-
CASSISTGPGTDTQYF	TGTGCCAGTAGTATCTCGACAGGACCAGGCACAGATACGCAGTATTTT	TRBV19	TRBJ2-3	-	-
CASSRTVGGSGANVLTF	TGTGCCAGCAGCCGGACAGTGGGCGGATCTGGGGCCAACGTCCTGACTTTC	TRBV7-9	TRBJ2-6	-	-
CASSPGRDSGNTIYF	TGCGCCAGCAGCCCCGGACGGGACTCTGGAAACACCATATATTTT	TRBV5-1	TRBJ1-3	-	-
CASSVRQGPEETQYF	TGCGCCAGCAGCGTTCGTCAGGGGCCCGAGGAGACCCAGTACTTC	TRBV5-1	TRBJ2-5	-	-
CAISERQGAYGYTF	TGTGCCATCAGTGAGCGACAGGGGGCCTATGGCTACACCTTC	TRBV10-3	TRBJ1-2	TRBD1	-
CATSGTLNYGYTF	TGTGCCACCAGTGGGACTTTGAACTATGGCTACACCTTC	TRBV24-1	TRBJ1-2	-	-
CASSQDRSGGTEAFF	TGCGCCAGCAGCCAAGATCGGTCGGGGGGCACTGAAGCTTTCTTT	TRBV4-3	TRBJ1-1	-	-
CATSDPGQGWYEQYF	TGTGCCACCAGTGATCCGGGACAGGGTTGGTACGAGCAGTACTTC	TRBV24-1	TRBJ2-7	TRBD1	-
CASSEALRHRGGAGEKLFF	TGTGCCAGCAGTGAAGCGCTTCGGCATCGTGGGGGGGCAGGTGAAAAACTGTTTTTT	TRBV6-1	TRBJ1-4	-	-
CASSAGPLYGYTF	TGTGCCAGCTCCGCAGGGCCCCTCTATGGCTACACCTTC	TRBV3-1/TRBV3-2	TRBJ1-2	-	-
CASSLQDIRGSGKLFF	TGCGCCAGCAGCTTGCAGGACATACGCGGCTCTGGAAAACTGTTTTTT	TRBV5-1	TRBJ1-4	-	-
CASSITGQVTYYEQYF	TGTGCCAGTAGTATAACGGGACAGGTCACTTACTACGAGCAGTACTTC	TRBV19	TRBJ2-7	TRBD1	-
CASSVQMRGGVSGYTF	TGTGCCAGCAGCGTACAGATGAGGGGAGGGGTCTCTGGCTACACCTTC	TRBV9	TRBJ1-2	-	-
CASSPRTGEQFF	TGTGCCAGCAGCCCCCGGACAGGGGAGCAGTTCTTC	TRBV11-3	TRBJ2-1	TRBD1	-
CASSRTGPQETQYF	TGTGCCAGCTCAAGAACAGGGCCCCAAGAGACCCAGTACTTC	TRBV18	TRBJ2-5	-	-
CASSRDISNYGYTF	TGTGCCAGCAGCAGGGACATCTCTAACTATGGCTACACCTTC	TRBV5-4	TRBJ1-2	-	-
CASSQSGGSPYEQYF	TGTGCCAGCAGCCAAAGCGGGGGGAGCCCCTACGAGCAGTACTTC	TRBV13	TRBJ2-7	TRBD2	-